The rows below give T cell receptor beta chains drawn from one sample of a study of T cell responses to AZD1222 COVID-19 vaccine. Using immunoSEQ multiplex PCR, the repertoire was profiled, and TCRdb retains in-frame clones only, with some absent. The sample holds around 72,000 clones, about nine tenths seen once. Sequencing was performed on peripheral blood, taken on day 0 of AZD1222 vaccination. Source of these receptors: an adult in good health. The CDR3 runs from the conserved cysteine through the conserved F or W. The D gene is left open where the match is weak. Some rows mark clone size as missing; the rest say once, few, many or name a class of expanded clone.

16 | TRBJ2-5 | . | . | TRBV2 | TGTGCCAGCAGTCGAACCGGGACACCCGGTTGGGAGACCCAGTACTTC | CASSRTGTPGWETQYF
13 | TRBJ2-3 | . | . | TRBV12-3/TRBV12-4 | TGTGCCAGCAGTCCGGGGGTTAGAGATACGCAGTATTTT | CASSPGVRDTQYF
14 | TRBJ1-3 | . | . | TRBV29-1 | TGCAGCGTTAGGGCCGCCGCCTCTGGAAACACCATATATTTT | CSVRAAASGNTIYF
14 | TRBJ2-5 | . | . | TRBV6-4 | TGTGCCAGCACTTCGCTACACCAGAAAGAGACCCAGTACTTC | CASTSLHQKETQYF
19 | TRBJ2-1 | TRBD2 | . | TRBV5-1 | TGCGCCAGCAGTACAGTGCCGGGACTAGCGGGGACCGGGTCGGATGAGCAGTTCTTC | CASSTVPGLAGTGSDEQFF
16 | TRBJ2-6 | . | . | TRBV7-3 | TGTGCCAGCAGCTTATCCGCCGGAGCCGGGGCCAACGTCCTGACTTTC | CASSLSAGAGANVLTF
15 | TRBJ2-1 | TRBD2 | medium-sized | TRBV7-9 | TGTGCCAGCAGTAAACTAGCGGGGGGGCCGGGTGAGCAGTTCTTC | CASSKLAGGPGEQFF
14 | TRBJ1-1 | . | once | TRBV7-2 | TGTGCCAGCAGCTCAGGGGTCCAGAACACTGAAGCTTTCTTT | CASSSGVQNTEAFF
14 | TRBJ2-2 | . | . | TRBV4-2 | TGTGCCAGCAGCCAAGATAGACGCGCCGGGGAGCTGTTTTTT | CASSQDRRAGELFF
11 | TRBJ1-1 | . | . | TRBV20-1 | TGCAGTGCTGACAGGAACACTGAAGCTTTCTTT | CSADRNTEAFF
16 | TRBJ2-7 | TRBD2 | . | TRBV5-6 | TGTGCCAGCAGCTCCAACCCTGGGGGGGGATTCTACGAGCAGTACTTC | CASSSNPGGGFYEQYF
15 | TRBJ1-4 | . | . | TRBV6-6 | TGTGCCAGCAGTCCCCCCCGGGGGGGTGGAGAAAAACTGTTTTTT | CASSPPRGGGEKLFF
15 | TRBJ2-2 | . | once | TRBV3-1/TRBV3-2 | TGTGCCAGCAGCCATTGGACCGTGGGCACCGGGGAGCTGTTTTTT | CASSHWTVGTGELFF
16 | TRBJ2-3 | TRBD2 | few | TRBV5-1 | TGCGCCAGCAGCTTGGATGGCGGGGGTGCCACAGATACGCAGTATTTT | CASSLDGGGATDTQYF
15 | TRBJ2-3 | . | . | TRBV7-3 | TGTGCCAGCAGCTTACGAGGGATGGGCACAGATACGCAGTATTTT | CASSLRGMGTDTQYF
16 | TRBJ2-1 | . | . | TRBV29-1 | TGCAGCGTTGTAGAGACTATTGGCTTTGCGGGTAATGAGCAGTTCTTC | CSVVETIGFAGNEQFF
13 | TRBJ1-5 | . | . | TRBV12-3/TRBV12-4 | TGTGCCACCTCTGGGGGGAGCAATCAGCCCCAGCATTTT | CATSGGSNQPQHF